The next 8 T cell receptor beta chains were all read from a single sample in a study of radiotherapy plus CTLA-4 blockade in lung cancer. Clones were sequenced by immunoSEQ multiplex PCR, and TCRdb holds only the in-frame ones, with some missing. This sample yields more than 90,000 clones, of which 70% to 90% are seen a single time; roughly 4.9% belongs to the top ten. The sequencing used peripheral blood, collected from a patient treated with radiotherapy plus ipilimumab. These receptors originate from a human donor with non-small cell lung cancer that progressed on radiotherapy plus ipilimumab.

This chain joins TRBV7-2 and TRBJ2-7; D unresolved. The length of the CDR3 is 16 residues. Per germline, CDR1 SGHTA and CDR2 FQGNSA. The V end was cut by 2 bases, the J end by 1 base, with 15 bases between. The CDR3 bases are TGTGCCAGCAGCTTACTGGCCAGCGCCCGATCCTACGAGCAGTACTTC. This translates into CASSLLASARSYEQYF. The whole variable domain, remainder taken from reference TRBV7-2 and TRBJ2-7, is GAGVSQSPSNKVTEKGKDVELRCDPISGHTALYWYRQSLGQGLEFLIYFQGNSAPDKSGLPSDRFSAERTGGSVSTLTIQRTQQEDSAVYLCASSLLASARSYEQYFGPGTRLTVT.

This chain connects TRBV5-4 to TRBJ1-2; D not certain. CDR1 is SGHNT and CDR2 is YYREEE in the germline V gene (reference sequence). This CDR3 comprises 14 residues. V was shortened by 1 base and J by 8 bases, with 15 bases between the two germline ends. This CDR3 reads CASSLLAELEGYTF. The CDR3 nucleotides are TGTGCCAGCAGCTTGCTAGCTGAACTAGAAGGCTACACCTTC.

This clone has only a few counts. The same CDR3 can be traced to other DNA sequences in this sample. The chain couples TRBV18 to TRBJ2-7; 8 bases line up with TRBD2. V trimming: 2 bases; J trimming: 0 bases; junction bases outside the gene matches: 3. The CDR3 runs to 15 residues. Looked up from germline, CDR1 is KGHSH and CDR2 is LQKENI. The CDR3 reads CASSPGLAGSYEQYF. The CDR3 DNA reads TGTGCCAGCTCACCAGGACTAGCAGGCTCCTACGAGCAGTACTTC.

The chain couples TRBV11-2 to TRBJ2-7, with a possible D match to TRBD2 (6 bases). Deletions cut 0 bases from V and 6 bases from J, with 15 bases between. Germline V lookup: CDR1 SGHAT, CDR2 FQNNGV. The CDR3 runs to 15 residues. The CDR3 loop is CASSLDILAFSEQYF. CDR3 nucleotide sequence: TGTGCCAGCAGCTTAGATATACTAGCTTTCAGCGAGCAGTACTTC.

This chain links TRBV7-8 with TRBJ1-1; 9 bases agree with TRBD1. Germline trimming cut 6 bases from V and 2 bases from J; bases unmatched to any gene: 4. This CDR3 is 14 amino acids long. CDR1 SGHVS and CDR2 FQNEAQ come from the germline V gene. The chain's CDR3 is CASRGQGGNTEAFF. The CDR3 DNA reads TGTGCCAGCAGGGGACAGGGTGGTAACACTGAAGCTTTCTTT.

This chain connects TRBV7-9 to TRBJ2-7; 8 bases match TRBD1. This CDR3 has 13 amino acids. Trimming at V came to 6 bases and at J to 5 bases, leaving 6 bases not matched to a gene. CDR1 is SEHNR and CDR2 is FQNEAQ in the germline V gene (reference sequence). The DNA of the CDR3 is TGTGCCAGCAGTACCGGACAGGGAAACGAGCAGTACTTC. This gives the protein CASSTGQGNEQYF.

The chain recombines TRBV18 with TRBJ1-2; a possible D gene is TRBD1 (6 bases). Germline CDR1 and CDR2: KGHSH and LQKENI. This CDR3 is built from 13 residues. Trimming removed 3 bases from V and 5 bases from J, with 10 bases in between. As DNA, the CDR3 is TGTGCCAGCTCACCTTCGGGGGCTTATGGCTACACCTTC. It yields the protein CASSPSGAYGYTF. The complete variable domain, with remaining parts taken from reference TRBV18 and TRBJ1-2, reads NAGVMQNPRHLVRRRGQEARLRCSPMKGHSHVYWYRQLPEEGLKFMVYLQKENIIDESGMPKERFSAEFPKEGPSILRIQQVVRGDSAAYFCASSPSGAYGYTFGSGTRLTVV.

This clone was counted once. The chain couples TRBV6-5 to TRBJ1-1, with TRBD1 matching over 8 bases. CDR1 and CDR2 from the germline V gene are MNHEY and SVGAGI. This CDR3 has 14 amino acids. Trimming cost V 4 bases and J 4 bases; bases outside gene matches: 5. The CDR3 loop reads CASSSRTGSTEAFF. The CDR3, as DNA: TGTGCCAGCAGTTCGCGGACAGGGAGCACTGAAGCTTTCTTT.